Each of the 2 T cell receptor beta chains below was sequenced from the same sample in a study of blood T cell repertoires in COVID-19. Generated by immunoSEQ multiplex PCR, the TCRdb table keeps only in-frame clones and is missing some. This sample has roughly 180,000 clones; 75% to 85% occur once, and the top ten carry 10% to 15%. Sequenced sample: PBMCs or T cells enriched from blood (not recorded which). These receptor sequences come from a man aged 35-49 years who had recovered from COVID-19.

The sample holds a few counts of this clone. The chain is built from TRBV19 and TRBJ2-2; a possible D gene is TRBD1 (5 bases). Germline V gives CDR1 LNHDA, CDR2 SQIVND (reference sequence). V gave up 5 bases and J gave up 8 bases, with 18 bases separating them. The CDR3 covers 15 residues. The CDR3 sequence is CASSYSDTLTGELFF. For the CDR3, the DNA is TGTGCCAGTAGTTACTCGGACACTTTAACGGGGGAGCTGTTTTTT.

The chain joins TRBV7-9 to TRBJ1-2, with 9 bases aligning to TRBD1. V was clipped by 5 bases and J by 4 bases; unmatched bases: 2. Germline CDR1 reads SEHNR; CDR2 reads FQNEAQ (reference sequence). The CDR3 consists of 13 residues. CDR3 sequence reads: CASSNRGLYGYTF. The CDR3 DNA reads as TGTGCCAGCAGCAACAGGGGGCTCTATGGCTACACCTTC.